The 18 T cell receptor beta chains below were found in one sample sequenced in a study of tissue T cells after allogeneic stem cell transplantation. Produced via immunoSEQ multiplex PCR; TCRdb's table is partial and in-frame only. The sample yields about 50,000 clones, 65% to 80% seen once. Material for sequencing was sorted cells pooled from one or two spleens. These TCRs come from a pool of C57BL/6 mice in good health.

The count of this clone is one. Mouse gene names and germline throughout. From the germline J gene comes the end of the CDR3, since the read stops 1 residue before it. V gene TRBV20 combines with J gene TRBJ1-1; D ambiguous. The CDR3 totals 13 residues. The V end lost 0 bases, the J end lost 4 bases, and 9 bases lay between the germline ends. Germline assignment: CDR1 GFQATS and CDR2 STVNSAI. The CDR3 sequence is CGARDGMSTEVFF. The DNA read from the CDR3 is TGTGGTGCTAGGGATGGGATGAGCACAGAAGTCTTC.

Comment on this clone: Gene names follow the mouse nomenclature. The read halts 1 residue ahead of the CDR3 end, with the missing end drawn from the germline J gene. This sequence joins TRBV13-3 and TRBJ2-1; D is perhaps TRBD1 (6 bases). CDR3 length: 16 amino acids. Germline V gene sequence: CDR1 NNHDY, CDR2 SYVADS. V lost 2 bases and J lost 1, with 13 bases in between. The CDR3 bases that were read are TGTGCCAGCAGTGAGCGCACAGGGAGAAACTATGCTGAGCAGTTC. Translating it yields CASSERTGRNYAEQF. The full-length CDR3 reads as CASSERTGRNYAEQFF.

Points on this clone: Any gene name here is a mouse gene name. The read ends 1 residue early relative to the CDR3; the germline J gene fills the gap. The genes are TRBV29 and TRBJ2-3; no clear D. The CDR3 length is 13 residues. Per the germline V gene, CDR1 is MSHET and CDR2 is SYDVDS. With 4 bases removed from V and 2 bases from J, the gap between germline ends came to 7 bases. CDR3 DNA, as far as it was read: TGTGCTAGCAGTTCTCTCAATGCAGAAACGCTGTAT. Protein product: CASSSLNAETLY. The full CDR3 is CASSSLNAETLYF.

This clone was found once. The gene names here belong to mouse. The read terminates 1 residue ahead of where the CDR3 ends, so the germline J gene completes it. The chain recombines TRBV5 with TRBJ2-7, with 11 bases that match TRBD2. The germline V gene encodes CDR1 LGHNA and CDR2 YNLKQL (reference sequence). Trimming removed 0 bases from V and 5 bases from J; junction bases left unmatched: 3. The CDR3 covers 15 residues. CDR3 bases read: TGTGCCAGCAGCCAAGAAGGACTGGGGGGAGATGAACAGTAC. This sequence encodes CASSQEGLGGDEQY. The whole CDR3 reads CASSQEGLGGDEQYF.

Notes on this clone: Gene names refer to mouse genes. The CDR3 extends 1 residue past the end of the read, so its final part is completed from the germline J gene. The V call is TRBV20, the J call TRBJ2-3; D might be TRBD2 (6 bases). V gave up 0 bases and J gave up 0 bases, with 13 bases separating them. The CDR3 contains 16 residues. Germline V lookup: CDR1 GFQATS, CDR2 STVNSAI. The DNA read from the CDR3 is TGTGGTGCTAGGGATCACGGGACTCCTAGTGCAGAAACGCTGTAT. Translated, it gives CGARDHGTPSAETLY. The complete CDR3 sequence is CGARDHGTPSAETLYF. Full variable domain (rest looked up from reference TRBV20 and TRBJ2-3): GALVYQYPRRTICKSGTSMRMECQAVGFQATSVAWYRQSPQKTFELIALSTVNSAIKYEQNFTQEKFPISHPNLSFSSMTVLNAYLEDRGLYLCGARDHGTPSAETLYFGSGTRLTVL.

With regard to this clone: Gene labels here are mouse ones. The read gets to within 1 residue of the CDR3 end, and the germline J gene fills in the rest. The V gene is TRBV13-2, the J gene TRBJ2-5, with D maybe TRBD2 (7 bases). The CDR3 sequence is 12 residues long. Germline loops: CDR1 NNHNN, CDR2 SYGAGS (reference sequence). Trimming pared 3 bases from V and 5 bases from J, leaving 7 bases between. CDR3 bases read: TGTGCCAGCGGTGGGGGGGCAGACACCCAGTAC. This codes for CASGGGADTQY. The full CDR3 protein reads CASGGGADTQYF.

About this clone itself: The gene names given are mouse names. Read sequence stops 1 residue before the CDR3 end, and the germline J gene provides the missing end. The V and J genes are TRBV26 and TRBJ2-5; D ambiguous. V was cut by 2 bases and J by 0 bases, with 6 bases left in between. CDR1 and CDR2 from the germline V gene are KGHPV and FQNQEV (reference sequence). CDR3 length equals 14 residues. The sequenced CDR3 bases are TGTGCCAGCAGTCTGGGTCTTAACCAAGACACCCAGTAC. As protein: CASSLGLNQDTQY. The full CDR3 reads CASSLGLNQDTQYF.

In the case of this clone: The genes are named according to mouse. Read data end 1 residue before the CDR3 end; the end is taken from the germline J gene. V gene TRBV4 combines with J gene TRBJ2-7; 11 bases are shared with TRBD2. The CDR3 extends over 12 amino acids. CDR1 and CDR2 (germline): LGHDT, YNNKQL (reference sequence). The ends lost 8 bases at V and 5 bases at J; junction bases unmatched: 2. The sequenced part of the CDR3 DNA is TGTGCCAGCCGACTGGGGGGGGATGAACAGTAC. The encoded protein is CASRLGGDEQY. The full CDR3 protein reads CASRLGGDEQYF.

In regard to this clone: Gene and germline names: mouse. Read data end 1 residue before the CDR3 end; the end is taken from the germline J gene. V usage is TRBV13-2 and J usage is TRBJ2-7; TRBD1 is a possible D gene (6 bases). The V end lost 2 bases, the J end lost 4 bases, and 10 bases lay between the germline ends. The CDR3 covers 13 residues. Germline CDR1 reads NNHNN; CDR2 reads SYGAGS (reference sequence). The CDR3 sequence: CASGDRGLYEQYF. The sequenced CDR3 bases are TGTGCCAGCGGTGACAGGGGTCTTTATGAACAGTAC.

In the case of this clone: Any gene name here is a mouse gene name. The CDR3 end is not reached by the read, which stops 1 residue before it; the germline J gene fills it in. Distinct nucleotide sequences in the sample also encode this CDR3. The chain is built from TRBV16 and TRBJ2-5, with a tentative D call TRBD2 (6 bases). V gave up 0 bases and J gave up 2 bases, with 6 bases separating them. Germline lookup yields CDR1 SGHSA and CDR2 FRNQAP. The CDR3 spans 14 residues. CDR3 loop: CASSLDWGQDTQYF. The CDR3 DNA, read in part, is TGTGCAAGCAGCTTAGACTGGGGCCAAGACACCCAGTAC.

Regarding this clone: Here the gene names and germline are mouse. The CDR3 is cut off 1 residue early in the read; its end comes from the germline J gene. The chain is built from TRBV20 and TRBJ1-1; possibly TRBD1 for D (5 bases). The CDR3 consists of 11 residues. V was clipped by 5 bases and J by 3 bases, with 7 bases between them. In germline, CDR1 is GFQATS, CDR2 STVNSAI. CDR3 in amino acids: CGALTDTEVFF. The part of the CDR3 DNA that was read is TGTGGTGCTTTGACAGACACAGAAGTCTTC. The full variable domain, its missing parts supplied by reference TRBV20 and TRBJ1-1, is GALVYQYPRRTICKSGTSMRMECQAVGFQATSVAWYRQSPQKTFELIALSTVNSAIKYEQNFTQEKFPISHPNLSFSSMTVLNAYLEDRGLYLCGALTDTEVFFGKGTRLTVV.

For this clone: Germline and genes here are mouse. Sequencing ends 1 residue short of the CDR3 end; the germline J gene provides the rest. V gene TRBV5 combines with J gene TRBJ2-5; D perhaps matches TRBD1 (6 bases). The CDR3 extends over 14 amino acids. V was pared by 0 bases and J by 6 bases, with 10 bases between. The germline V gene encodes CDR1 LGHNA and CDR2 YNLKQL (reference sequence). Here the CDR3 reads CASSQESGVDTQYF. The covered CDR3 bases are TGTGCCAGCAGCCAAGAGTCAGGGGTGGACACCCAGTAC.

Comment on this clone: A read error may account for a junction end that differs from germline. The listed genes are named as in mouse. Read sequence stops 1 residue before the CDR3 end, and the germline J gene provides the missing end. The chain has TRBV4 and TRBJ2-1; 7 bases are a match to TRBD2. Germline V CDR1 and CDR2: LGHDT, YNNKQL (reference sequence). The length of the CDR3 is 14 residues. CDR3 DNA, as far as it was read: TGTGCCAGCAGCCGCGACTGGGATTATGCTGGGCAGTTC. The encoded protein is CASSRDWDYAGQF. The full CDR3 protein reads CASSRDWDYAGQFF.

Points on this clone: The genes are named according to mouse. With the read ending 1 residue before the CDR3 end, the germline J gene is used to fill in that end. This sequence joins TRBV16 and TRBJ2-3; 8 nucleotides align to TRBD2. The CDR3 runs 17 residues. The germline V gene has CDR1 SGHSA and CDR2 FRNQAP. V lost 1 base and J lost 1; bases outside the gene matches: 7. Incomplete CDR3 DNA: TGTGCAAGCAGCTTAGGGACACTGGGGGTCGGTGCAGAAACGCTGTAT. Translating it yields CASSLGTLGVGAETLY. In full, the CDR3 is CASSLGTLGVGAETLYF.

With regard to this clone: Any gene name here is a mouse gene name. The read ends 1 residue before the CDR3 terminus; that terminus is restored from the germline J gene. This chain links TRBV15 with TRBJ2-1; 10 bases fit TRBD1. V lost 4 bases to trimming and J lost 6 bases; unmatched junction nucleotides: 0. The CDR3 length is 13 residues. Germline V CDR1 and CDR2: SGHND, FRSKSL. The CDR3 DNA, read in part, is TGTGCCAGCAGTTGGGACAGGGGTGCTGAGCAGTTC. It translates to CASSWDRGAEQF. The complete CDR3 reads CASSWDRGAEQFF.

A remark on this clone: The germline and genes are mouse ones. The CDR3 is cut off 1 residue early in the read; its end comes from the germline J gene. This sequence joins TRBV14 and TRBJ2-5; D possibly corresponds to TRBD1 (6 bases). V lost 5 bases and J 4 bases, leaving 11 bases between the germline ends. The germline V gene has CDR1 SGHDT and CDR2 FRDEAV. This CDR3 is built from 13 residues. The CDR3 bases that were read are TGTGCCAGCAGCTACCGGGACAAAGACACCCAGTAC. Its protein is CASSYRDKDTQY. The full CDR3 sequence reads CASSYRDKDTQYF.

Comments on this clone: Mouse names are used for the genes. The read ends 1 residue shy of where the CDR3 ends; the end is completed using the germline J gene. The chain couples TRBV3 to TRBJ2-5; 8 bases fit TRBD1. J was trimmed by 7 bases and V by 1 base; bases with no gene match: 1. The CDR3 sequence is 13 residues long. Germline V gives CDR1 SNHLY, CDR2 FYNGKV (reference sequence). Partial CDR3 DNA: TGTGCCAGCAGCTTAGACAGGGGGAACACCCAGTAC. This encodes CASSLDRGNTQY. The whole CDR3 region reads CASSLDRGNTQYF.

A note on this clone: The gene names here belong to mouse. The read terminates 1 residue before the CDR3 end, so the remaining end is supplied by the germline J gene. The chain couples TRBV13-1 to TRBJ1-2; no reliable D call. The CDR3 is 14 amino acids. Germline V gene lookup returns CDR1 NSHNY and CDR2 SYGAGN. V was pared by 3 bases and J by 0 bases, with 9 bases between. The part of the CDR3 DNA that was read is TGTGCCAGCAGTGTGACCCGTACAAACTCCGACTACACC. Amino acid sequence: CASSVTRTNSDYT. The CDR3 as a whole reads CASSVTRTNSDYTF.